The following is a T cell receptor beta chain sequence with its context. CDR1 SGHTA and CDR2 FQGTGA come from the germline V gene. V was shortened by 3 bases and J by 0 bases, with 8 bases between the two germline ends. This CDR3 region has 14 residues. This sample was included in a study of blood T cell repertoires in COVID-19. Overall study: Researchers got acute and convalescent COVID-19 samples from the United States, Italy and Spain. T cells, B-cell-depleted T cells, or PBMCs provided the cDNA or gDNA that served as material.

Study processing details: Estimation of nucleated cell counts was performed using reference gene primer amplification. The data were produced by immunoSEQ multiplex PCR, yet TCRdb's version contains in-frame clones alone and is incomplete. That table supplies the V and J calls and clone size; D and trimming were determined from the DNA. The sample yields 140,000 to 150,000 clones, 88% seen once. The rearrangement links TRBV7-3 to TRBJ1-1, with D tentatively TRBD1 (6 bases). The sequenced material came from peripheral blood. The clonotype comes from a human donor in a cohort sampled during active COVID-19. The CDR3 DNA reads TGTGCCAGCAGCTTCGGGACATTGAACACTGAAGCTTTCTTT. It specifies CASSFGTLNTEAFF.